This TCR beta chain emerged from a study of immune evolution from preneoplasia to lung adenocarcinoma. The germline V and J ends were trimmed by 4 bases and 8 bases, with 11 bases remaining between them. The germline V gene encodes CDR1 KGHSH and CDR2 LQKENI. This CDR3 is built from 12 residues. Method: immunoSEQ multiplex PCR; TCRdb's copy keeps in-frame clones and lacks some. In the table there are more than 7,500 clones, about 81% of which are singletons. The specimen sequenced was FFPE lung adenocarcinoma in situ tissue. The chain combines TRBV18 with TRBJ1-1; D possibly corresponds to TRBD1 (5 bases). The sequence came from a person in their 70s with lung adenocarcinoma. In nucleotides, the CDR3 is TGTGCCAGCTCACGCCCAGAGGGGGAAGCTTTCTTT. Translation gives CASSRPEGEAFF.